This T cell receptor beta chain was recorded in a study of blood T cells in healthy people across ages. The CDR3 totals 15 residues. The second PCR ran about 6 to 12 cycles with a sample-barcoded 5' primer and J-beta primers. TCRdb independently ran MiXCR on the 5' RACE reads; one entry per CDR3 protein. The table records hundreds of thousands of distinct CDR3 sequences, over 20% of them present only once. This TCR derives from a man aged 70 or older in good health. Material for sequencing was blood. This sequence joins TRBV21-1 and TRBJ2-5. The DNA end favors TRBJ2-7, so the J call may be wrong. TRBV21-1 is a pseudogene segment. The CDR3 here is CASRFPTTVAYEQYF. DNA for the CDR3: TGTGCCAGCAGGTTCCCTACTACAGTAGCTTACGAGCAGTACTTC.